The entry below gives a single T cell receptor beta chain sequence along with its context. There is no known antigen for this receptor. Per-base qualities were not stored, and no clone one base away is much larger. Per the publication, the time point label means: week 23, last vaccination. Each vaccine dose, consisting of 300 ug of a 20-mer mutant IDH1 peptide in Montanide, was administered subcutaneously with topical imiquimod. Donors had newly diagnosed WHO grade 3 or 4 IDH1-mutant astrocytomas with loss of nuclear ATRX. The samples were drawn from NOA16, a multicentre, single-arm, open-label phase I trial in Germany that tested a mutant IDH1 peptide vaccine in humans for the first time. Genomic DNA for TCRB sequencing was extracted from EDTA blood using the DNeasy Blood and Tissue Kit. The data are from a study of a mutant IDH1 vaccine in newly diagnosed glioma (dated by TCRdb to 2020 to 2022). Background on the whole study: Patients were given eight vaccinations, in weeks 1, 3, 5, 7, 11, 15, 19 and 23, which matched visits V03 through V10. Of the approximately 29 treated patients, approximately 60% were male and roughly 38% were female, and a mean age of around 40 years was recorded. Vaccination began 4-6 weeks after radiotherapy alone, or alongside temozolomide cycles in the chemotherapy-containing groups. Peripheral blood was drawn at six visits: V03 (baseline), V05, V07, V10, V12 and V13. Before enrollment, most patients had been given radiochemotherapy with temozolomide as standard therapy, while the rest had received either radiotherapy alone or temozolomide alone. For exploratory analyses, around 26 treated patients had longitudinal TCRB deep sequencing done wherever samples were available.

In the germline V gene (reference sequence), CDR1 corresponds to SGHAT and CDR2 to FQDESV. V is pared back by 1 base and J by 4 bases, with 11 bases lying between the germline termini. From its cysteine to its phenylalanine, the CDR3 spans 15 amino acids. CDR3 DNA only is kept here, 45 bases in frame from base 1. The library was produced with the immunoSEQ multiplex PCR assay. Rearranged TCR beta chain sequences were amplified with the hsTCRB Kit following the manufacturer's protocol. An Illumina MiSeq was used to sequence the TCRB libraries. Concerning the study's data processing: The proprietary platform of the kit vendor was used for demultiplexing, trimming and gene mapping. Sourced from immuneACCESS, this table was stored by TCRdb with only in-frame sequences that have V and J called. A share of the clones is absent; for the studies checked, an unresolved V gene accounts for under half, and the remainder has no known explanation. The V and J calls and clone size were taken over from that table, and D and trimming were inferred from the DNA. Recorded for this sample are roughly 60,000 clones; around 84% of them occurred a single time. Roughly 3.9% of the sample comes from the top ten.

Points the paper makes about the study in general: Selection of PBMC samples for TCRB deep sequencing was based on availability. It was noted by the authors that analyses of patient blood samples could not be reproduced owing to sample limitations. Immune responses induced by the vaccine were seen in approximately 93% of patients across multiple MHC alleles. Pseudoprogression seemed to be unrelated to changes in the top peripheral T cell clonotypes found by TCRB sequencing.

The chain links TRBV11-1 with TRBJ2-1; no confident D gene assignment can be made. The input for sequencing was PBMCs, taken from a glioma patient whose treatment included an IDH1 peptide vaccine. The receptor's source is a man aged 30-40 years with glioma. Here is the DNA: TGTGCCAGCAGCTTAGTGGCTATGGGTTACAATGAGCAGTTCTTC. Its protein product is CASSLVAMGYNEQFF.